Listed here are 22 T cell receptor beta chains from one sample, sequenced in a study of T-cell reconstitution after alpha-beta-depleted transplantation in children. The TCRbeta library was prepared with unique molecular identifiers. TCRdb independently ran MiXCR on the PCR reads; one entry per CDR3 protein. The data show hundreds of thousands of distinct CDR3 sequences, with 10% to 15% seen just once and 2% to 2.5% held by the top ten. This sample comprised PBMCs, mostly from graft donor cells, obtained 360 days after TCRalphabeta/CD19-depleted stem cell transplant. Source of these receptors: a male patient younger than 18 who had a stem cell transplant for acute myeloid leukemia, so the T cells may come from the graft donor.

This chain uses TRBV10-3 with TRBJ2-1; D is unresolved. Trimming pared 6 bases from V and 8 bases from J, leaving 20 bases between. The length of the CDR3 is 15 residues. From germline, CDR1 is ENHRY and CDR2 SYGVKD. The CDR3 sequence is CAIRASTGKGDEQFF. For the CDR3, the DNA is TGTGCCATCAGAGCCAGCACGGGTAAAGGAGATGAGCAGTTCTTC.

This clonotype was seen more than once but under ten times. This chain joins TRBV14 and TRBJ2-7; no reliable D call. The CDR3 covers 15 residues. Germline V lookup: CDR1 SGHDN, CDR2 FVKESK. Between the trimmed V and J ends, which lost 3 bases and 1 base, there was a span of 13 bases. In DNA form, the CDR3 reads TGTGCCAGCAGCCACATGCACGAGCAATCCTACGAGCAGTACTTC. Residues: CASSHMHEQSYEQYF.

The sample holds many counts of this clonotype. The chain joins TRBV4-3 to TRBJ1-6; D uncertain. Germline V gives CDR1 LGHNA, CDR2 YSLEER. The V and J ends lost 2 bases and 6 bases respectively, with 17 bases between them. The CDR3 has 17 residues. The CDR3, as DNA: TGCGCCAGCAGCCAAAAGACCCGGTTCCTATTTAATTCACCCCTCCACTTT. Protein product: CASSQKTRFLFNSPLHF.

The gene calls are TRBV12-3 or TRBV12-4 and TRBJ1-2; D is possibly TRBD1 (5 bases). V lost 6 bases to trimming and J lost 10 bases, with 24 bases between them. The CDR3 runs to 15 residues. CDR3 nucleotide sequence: TGTGCCAGCAGAATAGGAAAAGGGACCCGAGGAATCTACACCTTC. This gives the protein CASRIGKGTRGIYTF.

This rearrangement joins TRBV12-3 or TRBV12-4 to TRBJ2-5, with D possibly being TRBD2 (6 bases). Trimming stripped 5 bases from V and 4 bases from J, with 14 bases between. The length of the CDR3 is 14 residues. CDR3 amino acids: CASSRGRGRETQYF. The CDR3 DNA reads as TGTGCCAGCAGTAGAGGACGGGGGAGAGAGACCCAGTACTTC.

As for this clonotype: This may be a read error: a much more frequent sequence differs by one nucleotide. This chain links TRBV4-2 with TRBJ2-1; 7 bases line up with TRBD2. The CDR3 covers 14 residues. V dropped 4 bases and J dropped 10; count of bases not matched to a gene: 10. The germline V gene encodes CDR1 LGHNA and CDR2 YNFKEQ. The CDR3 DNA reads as TGTGCCAGCAGCCCTCGAGCGGGAAGGAACGAGCAGTTCTTC. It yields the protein CASSPRAGRNEQFF.

CDR3 amino acids: CSASEGRTSERETQYF. CDR3 bases: TGCAGTGCTAGTGAAGGCCGGACTAGCGAGAGAGAGACCCAGTACTTC. The chain has TRBV20-1 and TRBJ2-5; 9 bases map to TRBD2. Germline loops: CDR1 DFQATT, CDR2 SNEGSKA (reference sequence). V gave up 3 bases and J gave up 4 bases; unmatched junction bases: 12. The CDR3 has 16 amino acids.

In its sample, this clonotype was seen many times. The chain's CDR3 is CAISGGEAADTQYF. Written as DNA, the CDR3 is TGTGCCATCAGTGGGGGAGAAGCGGCAGATACGCAGTATTTT. This chain joins TRBV10-3 and TRBJ2-3, with TRBD2 as a possible D gene (5 bases). V lost 4 bases and J lost 4, with 12 bases in between. Germline V gene data show CDR1 as ENHRY and CDR2 as SYGVKD. CDR3 size: 14 residues.

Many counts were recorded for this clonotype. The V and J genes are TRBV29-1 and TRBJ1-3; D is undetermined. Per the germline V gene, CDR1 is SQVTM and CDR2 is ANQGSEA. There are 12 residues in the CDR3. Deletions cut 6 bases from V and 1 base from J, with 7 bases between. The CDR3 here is CSVLGSGNTIYF. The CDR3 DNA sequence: TGCAGCGTCCTAGGGTCTGGAAACACCATATATTTT. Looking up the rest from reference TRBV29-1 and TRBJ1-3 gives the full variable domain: SAVISQKPSRDICQRGTSLTIQCQVDSQVTMMFWYRQQPGQSLTLIATANQGSEATYESGFVIDKFPISRPNLTFSTLTVSNMSPEDSSIYLCSVLGSGNTIYFGEGSWLTVV.

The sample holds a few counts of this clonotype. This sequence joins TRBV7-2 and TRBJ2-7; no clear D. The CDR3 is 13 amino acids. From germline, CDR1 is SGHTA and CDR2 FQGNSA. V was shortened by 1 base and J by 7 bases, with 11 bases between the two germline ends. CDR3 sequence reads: CASSLGDFREQYF. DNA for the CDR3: TGTGCCAGCAGCTTAGGTGATTTTCGGGAGCAGTACTTC.

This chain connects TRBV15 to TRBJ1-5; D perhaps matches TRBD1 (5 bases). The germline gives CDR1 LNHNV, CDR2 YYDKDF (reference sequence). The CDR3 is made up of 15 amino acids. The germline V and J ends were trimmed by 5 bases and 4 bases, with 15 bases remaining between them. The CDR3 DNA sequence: TGTGCCACCAGCGCAGAGGGGTTTGGTAATCAGCCCCAGCATTTT. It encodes CATSAEGFGNQPQHF.

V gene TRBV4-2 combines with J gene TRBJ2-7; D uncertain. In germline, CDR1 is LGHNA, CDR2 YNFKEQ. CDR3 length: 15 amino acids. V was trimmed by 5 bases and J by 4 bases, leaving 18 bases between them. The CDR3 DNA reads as TGTGCCAGCAGCTCAACCAGCGTTACCTATTACGAGCAGTACTTC. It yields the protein CASSSTSVTYYEQYF.

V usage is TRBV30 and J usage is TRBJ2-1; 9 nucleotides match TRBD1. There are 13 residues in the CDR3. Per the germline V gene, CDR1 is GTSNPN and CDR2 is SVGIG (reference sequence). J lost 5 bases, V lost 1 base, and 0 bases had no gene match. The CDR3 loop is CAWSDRGHNEQFF. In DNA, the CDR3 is TGTGCCTGGAGTGACAGGGGGCACAATGAGCAGTTCTTC.

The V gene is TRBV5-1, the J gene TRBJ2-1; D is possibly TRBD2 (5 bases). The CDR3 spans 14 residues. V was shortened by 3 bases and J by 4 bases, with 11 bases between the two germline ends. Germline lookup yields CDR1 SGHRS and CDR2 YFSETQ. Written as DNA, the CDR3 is TGCGCCAGCAGCTGGAGGACGCTGTACAATGAGCAGTTCTTC. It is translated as CASSWRTLYNEQFF. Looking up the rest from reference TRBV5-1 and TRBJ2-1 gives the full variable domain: KAGVTQTPRYLIKTRGQQVTLSCSPISGHRSVSWYQQTPGQGLQFLFEYFSETQRNKGNFPGRFSGRQFSNSRSEMNVSTLELGDSALYLCASSWRTLYNEQFFGPGTRLTVL.

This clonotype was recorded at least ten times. The CDR3 coding sequence is TGTGCCAGCATCTCAAGGGTCCCCGGGGAGCTGTTTTTT. As protein: CASISRVPGELFF. The V and J genes are TRBV6-2 or TRBV6-3 and TRBJ2-2; no clear D gene. The CDR3 totals 13 residues. Germline V gene data show CDR1 as MNHEY and CDR2 as SVGEGT. The germline V and J ends were trimmed by 7 bases and 6 bases, with 12 bases remaining between them.

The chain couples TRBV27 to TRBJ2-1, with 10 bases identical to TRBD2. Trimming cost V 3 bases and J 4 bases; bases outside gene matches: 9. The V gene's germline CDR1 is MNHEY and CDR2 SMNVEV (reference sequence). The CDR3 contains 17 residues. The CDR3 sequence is CASSFSTSGSPYNEQFF. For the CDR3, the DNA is TGTGCCAGCAGTTTCTCGACTAGCGGGTCCCCTTACAATGAGCAGTTCTTC.

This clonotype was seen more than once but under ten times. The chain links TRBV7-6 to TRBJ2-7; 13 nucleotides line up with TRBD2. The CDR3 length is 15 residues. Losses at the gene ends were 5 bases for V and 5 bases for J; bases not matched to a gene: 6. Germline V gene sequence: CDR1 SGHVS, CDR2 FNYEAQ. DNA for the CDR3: TGTGCCAGCAGCCGGACTAGCGGGAGTTTCAACGAGCAGTACTTC. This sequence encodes CASSRTSGSFNEQYF.

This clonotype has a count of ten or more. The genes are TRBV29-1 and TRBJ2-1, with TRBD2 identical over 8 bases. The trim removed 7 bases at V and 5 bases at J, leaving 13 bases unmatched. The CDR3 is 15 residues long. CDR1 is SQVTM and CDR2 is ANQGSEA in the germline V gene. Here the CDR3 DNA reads TGCAGCGCTGCCAAGGGTAGCGGGACCGACAATGAGCAGTTCTTC. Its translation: CSAAKGSGTDNEQFF.

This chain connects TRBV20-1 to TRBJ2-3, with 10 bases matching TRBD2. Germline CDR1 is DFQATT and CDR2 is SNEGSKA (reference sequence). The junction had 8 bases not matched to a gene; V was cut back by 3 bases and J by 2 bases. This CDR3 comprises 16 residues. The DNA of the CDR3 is TGCAGTGCTAGCGCGGCTAGCGGGGGTCCCACAGATACGCAGTATTTT. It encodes CSASAASGGPTDTQYF.

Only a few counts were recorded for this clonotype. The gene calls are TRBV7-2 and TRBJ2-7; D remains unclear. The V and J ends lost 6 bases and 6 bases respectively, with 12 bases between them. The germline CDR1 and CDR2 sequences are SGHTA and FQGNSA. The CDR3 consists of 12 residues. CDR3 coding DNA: TGTGCCAGCAGAACCAAATCCCTCGAGCAGTACTTC. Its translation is CASRTKSLEQYF.

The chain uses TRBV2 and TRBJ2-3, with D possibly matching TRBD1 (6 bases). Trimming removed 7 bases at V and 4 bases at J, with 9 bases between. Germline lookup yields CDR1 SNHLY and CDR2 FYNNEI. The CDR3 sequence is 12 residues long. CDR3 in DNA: TGTGCCAGCATGACAGGAGCAGATACGCAGTATTTT. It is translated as CASMTGADTQYF.

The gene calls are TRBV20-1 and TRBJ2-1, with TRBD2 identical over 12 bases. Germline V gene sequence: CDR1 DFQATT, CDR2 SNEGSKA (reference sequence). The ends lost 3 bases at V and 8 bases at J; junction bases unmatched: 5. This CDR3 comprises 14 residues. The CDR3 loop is CSARWTSGIDEQFF. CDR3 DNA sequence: TGCAGTGCTAGGTGGACTAGCGGGATAGATGAGCAGTTCTTC.